This T cell receptor beta chain was documented in a study of identical twins. Whole-study findings and limits: Part of the zero-insertion signal could reflect confounding by invariant MAIT and iNKT cells.

Among all donors, each was a healthy Caucasian. This clonotype showed up just a few times. Antigen: not known. MiXCR was run by TCRdb on the 5' RACE reads, yielding one entry per CDR3 protein. The sample gives hundreds of thousands of distinct CDR3 sequences, 20% to 25% of which show up once; approximately 0.52% is in the top ten. Trimming pared 4 bases from V and 5 bases from J, leaving 9 bases between. CDR1 and CDR2 (germline): SGHRS, YFSETQ. There are 12 residues in the CDR3. The data were also submitted as part of a second study, on yellow fever vaccine responses in identical twins.

This clonotype was obtained from a woman aged 18-35 years in good health. The chain joins TRBV5-1 to TRBJ1-2; no definite D call. Sequencing used CD4+ T cells sorted from blood. The chain's CDR3 is CASSEDIYGYTF. The CDR3 DNA sequence: TGCGCCAGCAGCGAAGACATTTATGGCTACACCTTC.